Below, 26 T cell receptor beta chains from the same sample are listed, as sequenced in a study of tumor-infiltrating lymphocytes in primary liver carcinoma. Co-extraction of RNA and DNA was performed on roughly 17-32 mg of unsorted bulk tissue. With a constant-region primer, TCR beta cDNA was made from about 0.5 ug of total RNA. For TCR beta, libraries were produced by three nested multiplex PCR rounds using slightly modified ARM-PCR. Forward primers for TRBV1-TRBV30 and a C-beta reverse primer served the first two PCR rounds, at about 11 cycles each. MiXCR was run by TCRdb on the multiplex PCR reads, yielding one entry per CDR3 protein. In the table there are roughly 57,000 distinct CDR3 sequences, 70% to 85% of which are singletons. Sequenced input: liver tumor tissue from sampling region 2. Stated subset: tumor region T2, inferior pole. All receptors derive from a man aged 40-50 years with primary liver carcinoma and hepatitis B virus infection.

On this clonotype itself: The CDR3 does not close with the conserved phenylalanine or tryptophan, likely indicating a read error. This chain connects TRBV6-6 to TRBJ2-1, with D perhaps matching TRBD2 (5 bases). The CDR3 extends over 14 amino acids. V was cut by 7 bases and J by 2 bases, with 12 bases left in between. From germline, CDR1 is MNHNY and CDR2 SVGAGI (reference sequence). In DNA form, the CDR3 reads TGTGCCAGCAATTATAACGGGGCCTACAATGAGCAGTTCCTC. Its protein product is CASNYNGAYNEQFL.

A remark on this clonotype: The conserved final phenylalanine or tryptophan is absent from the CDR3, which likely points to a read error. The genes are TRBV10-3 and TRBJ2-3, with 11 bases aligning to TRBD2. This CDR3 region has 18 residues. J lost 2 bases, V lost 6 bases, and 13 bases had no gene match. CDR1 and CDR2 (germline): ENHRY, SYGVKD. CDR3 nucleotides: TGTGCCATCAGCGAACCCCTACGACTAGCGGGAACCACAGATACGCAGTATTCT. Translating it yields CAISEPLRLAGTTDTQYS.

A remark on this clonotype: A much larger clone lies a single base off, so this may be a read error. The chain carries TRBV29-1 and TRBJ2-3; TRBD2 matches at 8 bases. Germline V gene sequence: CDR1 SQVTM, CDR2 ANQGSEA. V lost 3 bases to trimming and J lost 4 bases; unmatched junction nucleotides: 6. The CDR3 is 14 residues long. CDR3 region: CSVEGSGDADTQYF. The CDR3 coding sequence is TGCAGCGTTGAGGGTAGCGGGGACGCAGATACGCAGTATTTT.

Turning to this clonotype: Germline is not matched at one junction end, which may reflect a read error. The chain uses TRBV11-2 and TRBJ1-2; D remains ambiguous. CDR3 length equals 13 residues. Looked up from germline, CDR1 is SGHAT and CDR2 is FQNNGV. CDR3: CASSLGTNYDYTF. The CDR3 DNA reads TGTGCCAGCAGCTTAGGAACTAACTATGACTACACTTTC.

On this clonotype: The CDR3 does not end in the conserved phenylalanine or tryptophan, so this is likely a read error. The chain links TRBV11-2 to TRBJ2-2; D possibly corresponds to TRBD2 (6 bases). The germline V gene has CDR1 SGHAT and CDR2 FQNNGV. The CDR3 spans 15 residues. The CDR3 DNA reads as TGTGCCAGCAGCTCTGCGGGATCGAACATCGGGGAGCTGTTTTTG. The encoded protein is CASSSAGSNIGELFL.

This clonotype was found once. The CDR3 does not end in the conserved phenylalanine or tryptophan, so this is likely a read error. It is unclear where the CDR3 begins or ends on the DNA, so no DNA is shown, and the CDR3 is as TCRdb lists it. V gene TRBV11-2 combines with J gene TRBJ2-5; TRBD1, as called in the table, went unchecked against the DNA. With termini counted, the CDR3 has 16 amino acids. Germline V lookup: CDR1 SGHAT, CDR2 FQNNGV. This CDR3 reads CANSLTAGGSGETQHL.

As concerns this clonotype: The conserved phenylalanine or tryptophan normally closing the CDR3 is absent here, so this likely arose from a read error. No DNA is shown, since the ends of the CDR3 on it are uncertain; the CDR3 is the one TCRdb lists. The CDR3: CASSPIYTGELFY. The chain has TRBV5-6 and TRBJ2-2. Germline V lookup: CDR1 SGHDT, CDR2 YYEEEE. Inclusive of both ends, the CDR3 amounts to 13 amino acids.

Note on this clonotype: The CDR3 does not end in the conserved phenylalanine or tryptophan, so this is likely a read error. The gene calls are TRBV6-5 and TRBJ1-5; 8 nucleotides line up with TRBD1. This CDR3 has 12 residues. The germline V gene has CDR1 MNHEY and CDR2 SVGAGI. The DNA of the CDR3 is TGTGCCAGCAGTACAGGGGGTCAGCTCCAGCATTCT. Its protein product is CASSTGGQLQHS.

This clonotype ranks as medium-sized (0.01 to 0.1%). The chain joins TRBV12-3 or TRBV12-4 to TRBJ2-3, with 7 bases aligning to TRBD2. The CDR3 runs 16 residues. Unmatched junction bases numbered 11, after V lost 7 bases and J lost 1 base. Here the CDR3 DNA reads TGTGCCAGCACCTCGGGGAGGAGCGGGGGCACAGATACGCAGTATTTT. Its translation is CASTSGRSGGTDTQYF.

This clonotype has ten or more counts. CDR3 in DNA: TGCAGCGTCCGGGGACTAGCGGGAGGGAGGGCAGATACGCAGTATTTT. This gives the protein CSVRGLAGGRADTQYF. The chain combines TRBV29-1 with TRBJ2-3; 16 bases match TRBD2. Germline V gene lookup returns CDR1 SQVTM and CDR2 ANQGSEA. V trimming: 6 bases; J trimming: 4 bases; junction bases outside the gene matches: 7. The CDR3 loop spans 16 amino acids.

On this clonotype: The junction and the germline gene differ at one end; a read error may be behind it. The V and J genes are TRBV14 and TRBJ1-1; no firm D call. Germline V gene lookup returns CDR1 SGHDN and CDR2 FVKESK. There are 14 residues in the CDR3. CDR3 sequence: CAISQADLNTKAFF. CDR3 coding DNA: TGTGCCATCAGCCAAGCAGATTTGAACACTAAAGCTTTCTTT.

V and J are TRBV12-3 or TRBV12-4 and TRBJ2-7; D might be TRBD1 (5 bases). V shed 4 bases and J shed 5 bases, with 18 bases lying between them. The CDR3 totals 15 residues. The CDR3 DNA sequence: TGTGCCAGCAGTTCAGGACAAGGGGCGAACAACGAGCAGTACTTC. It encodes CASSSGQGANNEQYF.

This clonotype has a handful of counts. The chain couples TRBV12-3 or TRBV12-4 to TRBJ1-5, with TRBD1 matching over 9 bases. Trimming took 5 bases from V and 7 from J; bases not matched to a gene: 9. The length of the CDR3 is 15 residues. CDR3 sequence reads: CASSPQGQGQQPQHF. CDR3 nucleotide sequence: TGTGCCAGCAGTCCGCAGGGACAGGGTCAGCAGCCCCAGCATTTT.

The chain employs TRBV29-1 and TRBJ2-1; 7 nucleotides match TRBD2. From germline, CDR1 is SQVTM and CDR2 ANQGSEA. The CDR3 has 15 residues. The DNA for the CDR3 is TGCAGTGTTTCTATGAATTGCGGGAGATCGAATGAGCAGTTCTTC. Residues: CSVSMNCGRSNEQFF.

The sample holds many counts of this clonotype. V is TRBV7-9 and J is TRBJ1-5, with D unclear. CDR1 is SEHNR, CDR2 FQNEAQ, per germline (reference sequence). This CDR3 is built from 12 residues. Trimming cost V 5 bases and J 10 bases, with 12 bases left between them. The CDR3, as DNA: TGTGCCAGCAGCCCACGACGAACTCCCCAGCATTTT. It codes for CASSPRRTPQHF.

The J gene is TRBJ2-1, the V gene TRBV11-3; 7 positions agree with TRBD1. CDR1 is SGHNT, CDR2 YENEEA, per germline. This CDR3 comprises 14 residues. This chain's CDR3 is CTTSLDGTDNEQFF. The CDR3 DNA is TGTACAACCAGCTTAGATGGGACAGACAATGAGCAGTTCTTC. The full variable domain, completed using reference TRBV11-3 and TRBJ2-1, is EAGVVQSPRYKIIEKKQPVAFWCNPISGHNTLYWYLQNLGQGPELLIRYENEEAVDDSQLPKDRFSAERLKGVDSTLKIQPAELGDSAVYLCTTSLDGTDNEQFFGPGTRLTVL.

The V gene is TRBV6-2 or TRBV6-3, the J gene TRBJ2-3; 7 positions agree with TRBD1. V shed 5 bases, J shed 9 bases, and the junction held 17 bases outside the gene matches. Germline V gene sequence: CDR1 MNHEY, CDR2 SVGEGT. The length of the CDR3 is 16 residues. Here the CDR3 DNA reads TGTGCCAGCAGTAACGGCAGGGGGTTTCACCTAGACACGCAGTATTTT. Protein: CASSNGRGFHLDTQYF.

To note about this clonotype: The CDR3 does not close with the conserved phenylalanine or tryptophan, likely indicating a read error. This chain uses TRBV6-1 with TRBJ2-1; D call uncertain. The germline V gene encodes CDR1 MNHNS and CDR2 SASEGT. CDR3 length: 15 residues. The CDR3 sequence is CASHRTPGKYNEQFL. In DNA form, the CDR3 reads TGTGCTAGCCACCGAACCCCTGGGAAATACAATGAGCAGTTCCTC.

The chain carries TRBV19 and TRBJ2-2; D possibly corresponds to TRBD1 (6 bases). Germline V lookup: CDR1 LNHDA, CDR2 SQIVND (reference sequence). This CDR3 contains 14 residues. V gave up 7 bases and J gave up 9 bases, with 18 bases separating them. The CDR3 DNA reads TGTGCCAGTAAGGCCCAACAGGGAGCCTGGGAGCTGTTTTTT. The encoded protein is CASKAQQGAWELFF.

A few counts support this clonotype. The final CDR3 position lacks the conserved phenylalanine or tryptophan, pointing to a likely read error. This rearrangement joins TRBV7-9 to TRBJ2-7, with a tentative D call TRBD2 (7 bases). The CDR3 sequence is 14 residues long. Trimming cost V 5 bases and J 3 bases, with 14 bases left between them. The germline V gene has CDR1 SEHNR and CDR2 FQNEAQ (reference sequence). Here the CDR3 DNA reads TGTGCCAGCAGCCTACAGGGAGGGGGCTACGAGCAGTACCTC. Protein product: CASSLQGGGYEQYL.

J is TRBJ2-7 and V is TRBV6-1; D is undetermined. The CDR3 is made up of 13 amino acids. Per germline, CDR1 MNHNS and CDR2 SASEGT. Between the trimmed V and J ends, which lost 3 bases and 13 bases, there was a span of 19 bases. The CDR3 region is CASSETYDLGHYF. In DNA form, the CDR3 reads TGTGCCAGCAGTGAGACTTACGACCTCGGGCACTACTTC.

In regard to this clonotype: Germline and junction disagree at one end, which may indicate a read error. V usage is TRBV11-2 and J usage is TRBJ2-3, with TRBD1 as a possible D gene (6 bases). CDR1 is SGHAT and CDR2 is FQNNGV in the germline V gene. The CDR3 is 16 amino acids. The chain's CDR3 is CASSRRSTGNADTRYF. In DNA, the CDR3 is TGTGCCAGCAGCAGAAGAAGTACAGGGAACGCAGATACGCGGTATTTT.

Regarding this clonotype: The junction and the germline gene differ at one end; a read error may be behind it. The chain has TRBV11-2 and TRBJ2-2; 7 nucleotides agree with TRBD1. This CDR3 has 15 residues. Germline CDR1 is SGHAT and CDR2 is FQNNGV. The CDR3 here is CTSSEGTVNTGELIF. CDR3 nucleotide sequence: TGTACCAGCAGCGAAGGGACAGTGAACACCGGGGAGCTGATTTTT. The complete variable domain, with remaining parts taken from reference TRBV11-2 and TRBJ2-2, reads EAGVAQSPRYKIIEKRQSVAFWCNPISGHATLYWYQQILGQGPKLLIQFQNNGVVDDSQLPKDRFSAERLKGVDSTLKIQPAKLEDSAVYLCTSSEGTVNTGELIFGEGSRLTVL.

Turning to this clonotype: At one of its ends the junction is not consistent with the germline gene, which may arise from a read error. The V call is TRBV29-1, the J call TRBJ1-6, with TRBD1 matching 7 bases. The CDR3 runs to 15 residues. Per germline, CDR1 SQVTM and CDR2 ANQGSEA. The CDR3 bases are TGCAGCGTCCTCCGGGTTGGGCAGGGGGACTCACTCCTCCACTTT. Translation gives CSVLRVGQGDSLLHF.

With regard to this clonotype: One base away lies a much larger clone, so this may be a sequencing read error. CDR3 sequence: CAGSKTQGGTEAFF. The CDR3, as DNA: TGTGCCGGCAGCAAGACCCAAGGGGGGACTGAAGCTTTCTTT. This chain connects TRBV11-2 to TRBJ1-1; possibly TRBD1 for D (6 bases). Germline CDR1 reads SGHAT; CDR2 reads FQNNGV. CDR3 length: 14 amino acids.

The table lists this clonotype with a few counts. Germline and junction disagree at one end, which may indicate a read error. DNA of the CDR3: TGCAGCGTGCGACAGGGGGGCAATGAGCAGTCCTTC. This sequence encodes CSVRQGGNEQSF. The chain joins TRBV29-1 to TRBJ2-1; 9 positions match TRBD1. This CDR3 has 12 amino acids. Germline values: CDR1 SQVTM, CDR2 ANQGSEA.